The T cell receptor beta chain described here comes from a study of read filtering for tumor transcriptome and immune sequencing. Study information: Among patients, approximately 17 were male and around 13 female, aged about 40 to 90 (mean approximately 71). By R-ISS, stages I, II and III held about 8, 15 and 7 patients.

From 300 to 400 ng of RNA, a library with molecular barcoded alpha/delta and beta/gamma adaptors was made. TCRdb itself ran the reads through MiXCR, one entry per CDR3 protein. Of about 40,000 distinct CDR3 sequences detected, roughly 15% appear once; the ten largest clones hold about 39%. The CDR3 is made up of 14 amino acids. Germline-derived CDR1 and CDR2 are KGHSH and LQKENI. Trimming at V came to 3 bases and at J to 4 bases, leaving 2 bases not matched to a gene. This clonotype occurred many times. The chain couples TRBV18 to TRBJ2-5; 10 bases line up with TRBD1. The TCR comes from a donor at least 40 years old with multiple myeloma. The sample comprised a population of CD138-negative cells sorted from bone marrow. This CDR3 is CASSPRDRGETQYF. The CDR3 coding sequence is TGTGCCAGCTCACCCCGGGACAGGGGAGAGACCCAGTACTTC.